The rows below give T cell receptor beta chains drawn from one sample of a study of spatial heterogeneity in lung cancer. TCRdb recomputed calls from the 5' RACE reads with MiXCR, one row per CDR3 protein. Among 20,000 to 30,000 distinct CDR3 sequences listed, around 4.7% were seen once. The sample was PBMCs, taken at surgery. Every receptor here comes from a male donor with early-stage non-small cell lung cancer. Each CDR3 is given with its conserved first and last residue. D genes are given only for firm matches. Clone size is given for some rows only: seen once, a few or many times, or a class if the clone is expanded.

d_call	clone_size	v_call	j_call	cdr3_aa	cdr3_nt
TRBD1	NA	TRBV6-6	TRBJ2-7	CASGLTGTVDEQYF	TGTGCCAGCGGCCTAACCGGGACAGTTGACGAGCAGTACTTC
TRBD1	many	TRBV20-1	TRBJ1-2	CSAQDRGVLGYTF	TGCAGTGCCCAAGACAGGGGGGTTTTGGGCTACACCTTC
NA	many	TRBV12-3/TRBV12-4	TRBJ2-2	CASSSYRGGNTGELFF	TGTGCCAGCAGTTCCTACAGGGGGGGTAACACCGGGGAGCTGTTTTTT
TRBD1	many	TRBV6-1	TRBJ1-6	CASSYPGQGNSPLHF	TGTGCCAGCAGTTACCCGGGACAGGGTAATTCACCCCTCCACTTT
TRBD1	many	TRBV5-8	TRBJ2-3	CASSSGDRADTQYF	TGTGCCAGCAGCTCGGGCGACAGGGCAGATACGCAGTATTTT
NA	many	TRBV19	TRBJ1-2	CASSAGAFDYGYTF	TGTGCCAGTAGTGCTGGGGCGTTTGACTATGGCTACACCTTC
TRBD1	many	TRBV7-6	TRBJ1-5	CASSLSGTGSSQPQHF	TGTGCCAGCAGCTTATCTGGGACAGGGTCGTCTCAGCCCCAGCATTTT
TRBD1	many	TRBV20-1	TRBJ2-5	CSADLGTAQETQYF	TGCAGTGCCGACTTAGGGACAGCCCAAGAGACCCAGTACTTC
NA	many	TRBV7-6	TRBJ2-3	CASSPMTGTDTQYF	TGTGCCAGCAGCCCTATGACGGGGACAGATACGCAGTATTTT
NA	many	TRBV14	TRBJ1-5	CASSQQVNQPQHF	TGTGCCAGCAGCCAACAGGTCAATCAGCCCCAGCATTTT